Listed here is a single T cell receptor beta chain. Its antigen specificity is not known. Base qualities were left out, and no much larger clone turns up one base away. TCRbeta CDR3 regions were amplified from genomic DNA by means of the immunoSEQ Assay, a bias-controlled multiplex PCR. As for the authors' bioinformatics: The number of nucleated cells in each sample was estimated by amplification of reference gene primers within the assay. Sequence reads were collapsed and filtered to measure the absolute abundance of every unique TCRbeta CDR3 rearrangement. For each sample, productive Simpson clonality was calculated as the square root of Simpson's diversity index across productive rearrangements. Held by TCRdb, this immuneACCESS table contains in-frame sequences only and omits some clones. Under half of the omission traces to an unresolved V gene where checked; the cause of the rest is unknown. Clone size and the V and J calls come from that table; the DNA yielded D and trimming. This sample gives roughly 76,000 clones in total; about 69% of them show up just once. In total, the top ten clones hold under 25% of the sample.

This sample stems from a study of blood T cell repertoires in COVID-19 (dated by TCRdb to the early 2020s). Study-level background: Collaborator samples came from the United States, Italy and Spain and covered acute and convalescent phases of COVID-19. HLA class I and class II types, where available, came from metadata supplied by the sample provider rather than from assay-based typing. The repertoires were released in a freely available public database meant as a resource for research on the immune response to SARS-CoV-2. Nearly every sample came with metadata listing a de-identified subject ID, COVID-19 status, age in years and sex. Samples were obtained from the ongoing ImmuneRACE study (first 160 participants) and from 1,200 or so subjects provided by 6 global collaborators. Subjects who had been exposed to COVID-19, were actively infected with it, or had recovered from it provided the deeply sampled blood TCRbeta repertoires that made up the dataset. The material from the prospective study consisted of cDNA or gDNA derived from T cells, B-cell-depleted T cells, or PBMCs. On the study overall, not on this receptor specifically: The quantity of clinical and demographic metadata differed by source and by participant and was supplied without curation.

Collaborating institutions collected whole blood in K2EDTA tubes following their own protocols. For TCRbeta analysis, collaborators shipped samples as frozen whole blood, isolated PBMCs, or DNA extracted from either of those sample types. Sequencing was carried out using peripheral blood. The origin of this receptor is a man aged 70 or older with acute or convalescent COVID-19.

The DNA sequence is TGTGCCAGCAGCCAAATCAGCACAGGGGAGCGCGGCTACACCTTC. The encoded protein is CASSQISTGERGYTF. The sequence joins TRBV14 to TRBJ1-2, with 7 middle bases fitting TRBD1. The germline V and J ends show losses of 2 bases and 8 bases respectively, and no gene match explains 11 bases of the junction. The germline V gene encodes CDR1 SGHDN and CDR2 FVKESK. The CDR3 numbers 15 residues from cysteine through phenylalanine. The sequence is cut down to CDR3 DNA, 45 bases in frame from base 1.